The source of this T cell receptor (beta chain) is a study of human T cells and chemical hapten exposure. Study-wide background: An approximately 2 cm by approximately 2 cm inner upper arm patch received 2% DPC for sensitization. Overall study findings and caveats: Expanded TCR sets contained significantly more large CDR3 similarity clusters than controls.

The V gene lost 6 bases and the J gene lost 7 bases, with 19 bases spanning the gap. The CDR3 covers 15 residues. The germline V gene encodes CDR1 MNHEY and CDR2 SVGEGT. Details on this clonotype: The antigen remains undetermined.

As for time point: pre-sensitization, week 0. As to treatment: therapeutic diphenylcyclopropenone sensitization with weekly scalp DPC. The library tagged each cDNA molecule with unique molecular identifiers. In TCRdb, the RACE reads were re-called with MiXCR into one record per CDR3 protein. The table includes about 40,000 distinct CDR3 sequences, roughly a tenth detected once. The chain carries TRBV6-2 or TRBV6-3 and TRBJ2-1; no definite D call. The sample was whole blood, taken in connection with sensitization to the hapten diphenylcyclopropenone (DPC). This TCR was sampled from a man in his thirties or forties with alopecia areata. Some clones in this sample may be carry-over from other donors' samples. Here the CDR3 reads CASSLFRGSNNEQFF. In DNA form, the CDR3 reads TGTGCCAGCAGCTTATTCAGAGGTAGCAATAATGAGCAGTTCTTC.